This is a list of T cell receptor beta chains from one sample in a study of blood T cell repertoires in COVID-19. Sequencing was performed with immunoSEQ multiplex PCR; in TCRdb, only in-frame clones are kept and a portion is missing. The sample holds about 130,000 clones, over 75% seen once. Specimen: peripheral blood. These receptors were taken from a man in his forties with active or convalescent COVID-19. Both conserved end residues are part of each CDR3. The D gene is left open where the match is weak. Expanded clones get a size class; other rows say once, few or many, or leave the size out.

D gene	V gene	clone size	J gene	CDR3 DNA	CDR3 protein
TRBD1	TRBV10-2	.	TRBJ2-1	TGCGCCAGCAGTGGACAGGGGGAGCCCGGGGATGAGCAGTTCTTC	CASSGQGEPGDEQFF
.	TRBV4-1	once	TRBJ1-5	TGCGCCAGCAGCCACCTGACAGAAGGCCAGGACCCCCAGCATTTT	CASSHLTEGQDPQHF
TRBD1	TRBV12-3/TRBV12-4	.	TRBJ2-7	TGTGCCAGCAGCCCGGACAGGGTCGAGCAGTACTTC	CASSPDRVEQYF
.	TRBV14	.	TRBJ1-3	TGTGCCAGCACCCGACGACAGACTGGAAACACCATATATTTT	CASTRRQTGNTIYF
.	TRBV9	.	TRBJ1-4	TGTGCCAGCAGCGTAGATCCCCTGAATGAAAAACTGTTTTTT	CASSVDPLNEKLFF
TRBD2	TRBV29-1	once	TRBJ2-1	TGCAGCGTTGTTAGCGGGGGGCCCAATGAGCAGTTCTTC	CSVVSGGPNEQFF
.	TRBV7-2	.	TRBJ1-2	TGTGCCAGCAGCTTATTCGGGAGGGAGGGAGGCTACACCTTC	CASSLFGREGGYTF
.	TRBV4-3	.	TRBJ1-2	TGCGCCAGCAGCCAAGAACAGGGTCCTGGCTACACCTTC	CASSQEQGPGYTF
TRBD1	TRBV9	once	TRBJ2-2	TGTGCCAGCAGCGAACAGGGGACCGGGGAGCTGTTTTTT	CASSEQGTGELFF
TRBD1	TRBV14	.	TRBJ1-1	TGTGCCAGCAGCCAGCCGGGACAGGCCAACTCTGAAGCTTTCTTT	CASSQPGQANSEAFF
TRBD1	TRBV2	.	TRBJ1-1	TGTGCCAGCAGTGAATCGGGTAAGGGGGCGGGCACTGAAGCTTTCTTT	CASSESGKGAGTEAFF
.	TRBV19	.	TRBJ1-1	TGTGCCAGTAGTATTGAGGGGGTTCTGGGCACTGAAGCTTTCTTT	CASSIEGVLGTEAFF
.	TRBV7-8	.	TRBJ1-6	TGTGCCAGCAGCCCACGAGGTCAGGGGAGCTCCTATAATTCACCCCTCCACTTT	CASSPRGQGSSYNSPLHF
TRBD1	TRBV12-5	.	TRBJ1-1	TGTGCTAGTGGTCCGACCCTGGGACAGGCTCACACTGAAGCTTTCTTT	CASGPTLGQAHTEAFF
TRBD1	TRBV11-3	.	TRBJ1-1	TGTGCCAGCAGCTCCTGGGACAGGGGGTCCGAAGCTTTCTTT	CASSSWDRGSEAFF
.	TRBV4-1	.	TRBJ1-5	TGCGCCAGCAGCCAACACAGGGCAATTGGCAATCAGCCCCAGCATTTT	CASSQHRAIGNQPQHF
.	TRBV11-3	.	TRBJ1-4	TGTGCCAGCAGCTTTTACGGGGAAAAACTGTTTTTT	CASSFYGEKLFF
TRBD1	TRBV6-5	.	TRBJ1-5	TGTGCCAGCAGAAGGACAGGGAACCAGCCCCAGCATTTT	CASRRTGNQPQHF
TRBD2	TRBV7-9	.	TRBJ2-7	TGTGCCAGCAGCCCCTGGGGGACTAAAACGACCGAGCAGTACTTC	CASSPWGTKTTEQYF
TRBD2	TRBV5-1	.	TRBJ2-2	TGCGCCAGCAGCTTGGAGTTTTTGGGAGGGGCCGGGGAGCTGTTTTTT	CASSLEFLGGAGELFF
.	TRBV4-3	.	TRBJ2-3	TGCGCCAGCAGCCAGAATGTCCGGTCAAAAGATACGCAGTATTTT	CASSQNVRSKDTQYF
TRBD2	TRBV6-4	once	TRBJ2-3	TGTGCCAGCAGTGAGGTCGCTAGCGGGGCTGCTAGCACAGATACGCAGTATTTT	CASSEVASGAASTDTQYF
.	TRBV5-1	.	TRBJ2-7	TGCGCCAGCAGCTTTGGGGGGACGGCTTCCTACGAGCAGTACTTC	CASSFGGTASYEQYF
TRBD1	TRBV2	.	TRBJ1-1	TGTGCCAGCAGATACGGACAGGGGGCCCTGAACACTGAAGCTTTCTTT	CASRYGQGALNTEAFF
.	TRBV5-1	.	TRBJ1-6	TGCGCCAGCAGTGGAGGGCAGAATTCACCCCTCCACTTT	CASSGGQNSPLHF
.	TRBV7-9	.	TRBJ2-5	TGTGCCAGCAGCTTAGCGGTAGACAGCCAAGAGACCCAGTACTTC	CASSLAVDSQETQYF
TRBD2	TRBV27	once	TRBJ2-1	TGTGCCAGCAGTCCACGCCCCGACGGACTAGCGGGGGGGCCTGACAATGAGCAGTTCTTC	CASSPRPDGLAGGPDNEQFF
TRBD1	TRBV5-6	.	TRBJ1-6	TGTGCCAGCAGCTTGGGGAGGGACAGGGTCGGGTCACCCCTCCACTTT	CASSLGRDRVGSPLHF
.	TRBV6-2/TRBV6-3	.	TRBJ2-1	TGTGCCAGCAGTTCCGCGGGGGCCGGGACGAATGAGCAGTTCTTC	CASSSAGAGTNEQFF
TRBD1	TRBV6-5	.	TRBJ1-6	TGTGCCAGCAGTATACAGGGGGTTGGGTCACCCCTCCACTTT	CASSIQGVGSPLHF
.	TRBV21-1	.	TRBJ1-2	TGTGCCACCACTTCATCCGGGACAGGGGAAGTTAATGGCTACACCTTC	CATTSSGTGEVNGYTF
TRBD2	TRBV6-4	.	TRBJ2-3	TGTGCCAGCAGTGAAATAGCTAGCGGGGCAGATACGCAGTATTTT	CASSEIASGADTQYF
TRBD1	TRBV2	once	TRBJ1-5	TGTGCCAGCAGGGGACAGTCCAATCAGCCCCAGCATTTT	CASRGQSNQPQHF
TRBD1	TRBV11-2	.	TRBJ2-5	TGTGCCAGCAGCTTCACCCGGGACAGGGGAGAGACCCAGTACTTC	CASSFTRDRGETQYF
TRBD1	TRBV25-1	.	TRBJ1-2	TGTGCCAGCAGAGGAATCGGGACAGGGGTCTATGGCTACACCTTC	CASRGIGTGVYGYTF
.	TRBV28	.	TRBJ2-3	TGTGCCAGCAGTGAGGGAGGACGAGAGGATACGCAGTATTTT	CASSEGGREDTQYF
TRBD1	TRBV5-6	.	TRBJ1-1	TGTGCCAGCAGCTGGGGTGGACAGGGGGCAACTGAAGCTTTCTTT	CASSWGGQGATEAFF
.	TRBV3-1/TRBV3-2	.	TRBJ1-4	TGTGCCAGCAGCCAACGGGGAGGCATAACTAATGAAAAACTGTTTTTT	CASSQRGGITNEKLFF
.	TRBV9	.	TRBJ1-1	TGTGCCAGCAGCGTAGATGGACAGACCCTCGCTGAAGCTTTCTTT	CASSVDGQTLAEAFF
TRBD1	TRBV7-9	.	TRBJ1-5	TGTGCCAGCAGCCCTACAGGGGTTCAGCCCCAGCATTTT	CASSPTGVQPQHF
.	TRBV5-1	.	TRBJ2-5	TGCGCCAGCAGCTTGGCCTCAGGCCCCCAAGAGACCCAGTACTTC	CASSLASGPQETQYF
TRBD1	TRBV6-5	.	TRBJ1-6	TGTGCCAGCAGACACGGGACAGCCAATAATTCACCCCTCCACTTT	CASRHGTANNSPLHF
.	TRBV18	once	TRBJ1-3	TGTGCCAGCTCACCAAACGCGGGGCCTGGAAACACCATATATTTT	CASSPNAGPGNTIYF
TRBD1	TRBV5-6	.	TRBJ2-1	TGTGCCAGCAGCCCGCGGACAGGGGGCGCCTACAATGAGCAGTTCTTC	CASSPRTGGAYNEQFF
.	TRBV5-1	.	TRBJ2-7	TGCGCCAGCAGTAGGGACACCTCCTACGAGCAGTACTTC	CASSRDTSYEQYF
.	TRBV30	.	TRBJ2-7	TGTGCCTCCGAGAGGCTAGAGGCCTACGAGCAGTACTTC	CASERLEAYEQYF
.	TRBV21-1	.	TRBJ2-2	TGTGCCAGCAGGAGAGAGGAAAGCGGGGGGGACGACACCGGGGAGCTGTTTTTT	CASRREESGGDDTGELFF
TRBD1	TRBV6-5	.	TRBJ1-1	TGTGCCAGCAGGACCGGGACAGGGGCTCCTGAAGCTTTCTTT	CASRTGTGAPEAFF
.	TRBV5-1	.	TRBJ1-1	TGCGCCAGCAGCTTGGCTATTGATGGGCGCACTGAAGCTTTCTTT	CASSLAIDGRTEAFF
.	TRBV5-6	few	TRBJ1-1	TGTGCCAGCAGCTTGGGGTCTACAGGGGAAGCTTTCTTT	CASSLGSTGEAFF
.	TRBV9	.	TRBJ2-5	TGTGCCAGCAGCCACAGGGATTCGGAGACCCAGTACTTC	CASSHRDSETQYF
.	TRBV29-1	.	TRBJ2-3	TGCAGCGCCGGGACAGATACGCAGTATTTT	CSAGTDTQYF
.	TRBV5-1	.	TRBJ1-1	TGCGCCAGCAGCTTGGTAGGGGGTGGTGAAGCTTTCTTT	CASSLVGGGEAFF